A single sample is the source of the 3 T cell receptor beta chains below, sequenced in a study of blood T cell repertoires in COVID-19. TCRdb keeps only in-frame clones here, not all; method: immunoSEQ multiplex PCR. The profile covers roughly 310,000 clones, with roughly 90% appearing a single time and roughly 2.9% taken by the ten largest. The material sequenced was peripheral blood. All receptors derive from a woman between 25 and 40 years old with COVID-19, enrolled during active disease.

About this clone itself: With a much larger clone just one base away, this may be a read error. V gene TRBV5-1 combines with J gene TRBJ2-7; 13 nucleotides align to TRBD2. The CDR3 is 15 amino acids. Germline CDR1 reads SGHRS; CDR2 reads YFSETQ. The ends lost 4 bases at V and 0 bases at J; junction bases unmatched: 1. CDR3 DNA: TGCGCCAGCAGCCGGACTAGCGGGAGCTCCTACGAGCAGTACTTC. Translated, it gives CASSRTSGSSYEQYF. Supplemented by reference TRBV5-1 and TRBJ2-7, the full variable domain reads KAGVTQTPRYLIKTRGQQVTLSCSPISGHRSVSWYQQTPGQGLQFLFEYFSETQRNKGNFPGRFSGRQFSNSRSEMNVSTLELGDSALYLCASSRTSGSSYEQYFGPGTRLTVT.

The V and J genes are TRBV19 and TRBJ2-3, with a possible D match to TRBD2 (5 bases). V was cut by 3 bases and J by 2 bases, with 12 bases left in between. This CDR3 comprises 15 residues. Germline values: CDR1 LNHDA, CDR2 SQIVND (reference sequence). The CDR3 DNA follows: TGTGCCAGTAGTATCGGGTGGGAGTCCACAGATACGCAGTATTTT. Protein: CASSIGWESTDTQYF.

The genes are TRBV6-5 and TRBJ2-3; 8 bases match TRBD2. Germline V gene lookup returns CDR1 MNHEY and CDR2 SVGAGI. The CDR3 covers 15 residues. With 7 bases clipped from V and 2 bases from J, the junction kept 8 bases outside the gene matches. The CDR3 DNA reads TGTGCCAGCACCAGGACTAGCCCTAACACAGATACGCAGTATTTT. This translates into CASTRTSPNTDTQYF.